These 21 T cell receptor beta chains came from one sample sequenced in a study of pediatric ulcerative colitis. Clones were sequenced by immunoSEQ multiplex PCR, and TCRdb holds only the in-frame ones, with some missing. This sample yields about 36,000 clones, of which 70% to 90% are seen a single time; 23% belongs to the top ten. Sequencing was carried out using blood. These TCRs come from a girl aged 5-17 years with moderate ulcerative colitis.

This chain joins TRBV27 and TRBJ2-1, with D tentatively TRBD2 (5 bases). Trimming removed 8 bases at V and 5 bases at J, with 10 bases between. Germline CDR1 is MNHEY and CDR2 is SMNVEV (reference sequence). This CDR3 region has 12 residues. This CDR3 reads CASGSGNNEQFF. DNA of the CDR3: TGTGCCAGCGGCAGCGGAAACAATGAGCAGTTCTTC.

The genes are TRBV20-1 and TRBJ1-5; no definite D call. The germline CDR1 and CDR2 sequences are DFQATT and SNEGSKA (reference sequence). This CDR3 has 10 amino acids. V lost 6 bases and J 4 bases, leaving 4 bases between the germline ends. CDR3 nucleotides: TGCAGTGCCGTTAATCAGCCCCAGCATTTT. This translates into CSAVNQPQHF.

This sequence joins TRBV6-5 and TRBJ1-2, with 7 nucleotides matching TRBD1. The CDR3 length is 14 residues. In germline, CDR1 is MNHEY, CDR2 SVGAGI. With V trimmed by 8 bases and J by 5 bases, 11 bases remained unmatched. The CDR3 protein is CASGTEGGVYGYTF. CDR3 sequence (DNA): TGTGCCAGCGGTACGGAAGGGGGCGTATATGGCTACACCTTC.

In its sample, this clone was seen once. The J gene is TRBJ1-3, the V gene TRBV6-5; D not resolved. Germline loops: CDR1 MNHEY, CDR2 SVGAGI. Trimming shortened V by 0 bases and J by 2 bases, and 8 bases separated the two germline ends. The CDR3 extends over 15 amino acids. The CDR3 here is CASSYSWGTGNTIYF. DNA for the CDR3: TGTGCCAGCAGTTACTCGTGGGGAACTGGAAACACCATATATTTT.

The chain uses TRBV7-9 and TRBJ2-1; the match to TRBD1 covers 8 bases. V dropped 5 bases and J dropped 7; count of bases not matched to a gene: 7. CDR1 is SEHNR, CDR2 FQNEAQ, per germline (reference sequence). This CDR3 comprises 14 residues. CDR3 amino acids: CASSATTGENEQFF. CDR3 nucleotides: TGTGCCAGCAGCGCTACGACAGGGGAAAATGAGCAGTTCTTC.

The gene calls are TRBV6-5 and TRBJ2-5; D may be TRBD1 or TRBD2 (5 bases each). This CDR3 comprises 14 residues. V lost 10 bases and J 4 bases, leaving 19 bases between the germline ends. CDR1 and CDR2 from the germline V gene are MNHEY and SVGAGI. The CDR3 spells CATTALRGGETQYF. The CDR3 DNA is TGTGCCACCACCGCCCTGAGGGGTGGAGAGACCCAGTACTTC.

This chain connects TRBV27 to TRBJ2-1, with 8 bases fitting TRBD2. The V gene end was trimmed by 5 bases and the J gene end by 7 bases; junction bases not matched to a gene: 13. The CDR3 spans 16 residues. Germline V gene lookup returns CDR1 MNHEY and CDR2 SMNVEV (reference sequence). For the CDR3, the DNA is TGTGCCAGCAGTAGGACCGGGACTAGGATTAGGAATGAGCAGTTCTTC. Residues: CASSRTGTRIRNEQFF.

This clone has only one observation. The CDR3 reads CASSIGTFGELFF. The CDR3 DNA is TGTGCCAGTAGTATAGGGACATTCGGGGAGCTGTTTTTT. This chain uses TRBV19 with TRBJ2-2; D might be TRBD1 (5 bases). Trimming took off 1 base at V and 7 bases at J, with 7 bases between the two ends. CDR1 and CDR2 (germline): LNHDA, SQIVND (reference sequence). This CDR3 contains 13 residues.

The chain recombines TRBV7-9 with TRBJ2-5; 11 bases are shared with TRBD1. The V segment lost 5 bases and the J segment 10 bases; nucleotides outside the gene matches: 15. CDR1 SEHNR and CDR2 FQNEAQ come from the germline V gene (reference sequence). The CDR3 has 16 residues. CDR3 sequence: CASSTTGTGGVEDQYF. The CDR3 DNA follows: TGTGCCAGCAGCACCACCGGGACAGGGGGGGTGGAAGACCAGTACTTC.

The chain employs TRBV5-6 and TRBJ1-1; tentative D call: TRBD1 (5 bases). CDR3 size: 15 residues. V gave up 5 bases and J gave up 6 bases, with 20 bases separating them. Germline CDR1 SGHDT, CDR2 YYEEEE. The CDR3 is CASSTRQSLLSEAFF. CDR3 bases: TGTGCCAGCAGTACCCGACAGTCACTCCTTTCTGAAGCTTTCTTT.

This chain connects TRBV5-1 to TRBJ2-3; TRBD1 matches 8 bases. The germline V gene encodes CDR1 SGHRS and CDR2 YFSETQ. The CDR3 has 15 amino acids. The V and J ends lost 3 bases and 3 bases, in that order; junction bases with no gene match: 6. CDR3 sequence reads: CASSWSGTGTDTQYF. CDR3 coding DNA: TGCGCCAGCAGCTGGTCCGGGACAGGTACAGATACGCAGTATTTT.

This chain links TRBV19 with TRBJ1-1, with no clear D. Trimming left V 8 bases short and J 3 bases short, with 13 bases between. CDR1 is LNHDA and CDR2 is SQIVND in the germline V gene (reference sequence). CDR3 length: 13 amino acids. The CDR3 DNA follows: TGTGCCAGTCTTCAGGATCGATACACTGAAGCTTTCTTT. Its translation is CASLQDRYTEAFF.

The chain is built from TRBV6-6 and TRBJ2-5, with no clear D. V lost 6 bases, J lost 5 bases, and 7 bases lay in between. Germline V gene data show CDR1 as MNHNY and CDR2 as SVGAGI (reference sequence). The CDR3 spans 11 residues. CDR3 coding DNA: TGTGCCAGCAGCACCGGGGAGACCCAGTACTTC. It yields the protein CASSTGETQYF.

The rearrangement links TRBV4-2 to TRBJ2-7; TRBD2 matches 12 bases. CDR1 LGHNA and CDR2 YNFKEQ come from the germline V gene. The CDR3 has 15 residues. Losses at the gene ends were 8 bases for V and 0 bases for J; bases not matched to a gene: 5. The CDR3 DNA follows: TGTGCCAGCGCCCAGACTAGCGGGAGCTCCTACGAGCAGTACTTC. It is translated as CASAQTSGSSYEQYF.

This clone was recorded only once. The chain combines TRBV10-3 with TRBJ1-2, with D maybe TRBD1 (6 bases). Looked up from germline, CDR1 is ENHRY and CDR2 is SYGVKD. Trimming shortened V by 0 bases and J by 4 bases, and 9 bases separated the two germline ends. The CDR3 is 14 amino acids. The DNA for the CDR3 is TGTGCCATCAGTGAGTCGACAGGAGGCTATGGCTACACCTTC. Amino acid sequence: CAISESTGGYGYTF.

This chain connects TRBV27 to TRBJ2-7; D gene unclear. The V and J ends lost 6 bases and 3 bases respectively, with 12 bases between them. Germline CDR1 and CDR2: MNHEY and SMNVEV (reference sequence). The CDR3 extends over 13 amino acids. DNA for the CDR3: TGTGCCAGCAGGGAGTCTCTTTACTACGAGCAGTACTTC. Protein: CASRESLYYEQYF.

The chain couples TRBV6-1 to TRBJ2-1; D is undetermined. V dropped 9 bases and J dropped 0 bases, with 9 bases sitting between them. Germline assignment: CDR1 MNHNS and CDR2 SASEGT. The CDR3 has 13 amino acids. The CDR3 reads CASRTSSYNEQFF. The CDR3 nucleotides read TGTGCCAGTAGGACGAGCTCCTACAATGAGCAGTTCTTC.

V gene TRBV2 combines with J gene TRBJ1-5; TRBD1 is a possible D gene (5 bases). Trimming took off 6 bases at V and 5 bases at J, with 23 bases between the two ends. The CDR3 contains 17 residues. Germline V gene data show CDR1 as SNHLY and CDR2 as FYNNEI. The DNA of the CDR3 is TGTGCCAGCAGCCCCCCGGGGGGGGGTTTAAGGGATCAGCCCCAGCATTTT. Translated: CASSPPGGGLRDQPQHF.

This chain connects TRBV11-3 to TRBJ2-5; 8 bases align to TRBD2. CDR1 SGHNT and CDR2 YENEEA come from the germline V gene. The CDR3 extends over 14 amino acids. V was clipped by 3 bases and J by 3 bases; unmatched bases: 3. The CDR3 nucleotides read TGTGCCAGCAGCTTTGCGGGGGGAAAAGAGACCCAGTACTTC. The encoded protein is CASSFAGGKETQYF.

This chain uses TRBV15 with TRBJ2-7; D perhaps matches TRBD2 (6 bases). V was shortened by 1 base and J by 5 bases, with 12 bases between the two germline ends. The V gene's germline CDR1 is LNHNV and CDR2 YYDKDF (reference sequence). This CDR3 region has 14 residues. The CDR3 loop is CATSRAGVGNEQYF. DNA of the CDR3: TGTGCCACCAGCAGAGCGGGAGTTGGGAACGAGCAGTACTTC.

In this sample, this clone turned up a few times. The CDR3 loop is CASSIDREVYHGYTF. CDR3 DNA sequence: TGTGCCAGCAGCATCGACAGGGAGGTTTATCATGGCTACACCTTC. The rearrangement joins TRBV6-5 to TRBJ1-2, with 7 bases lining up with TRBD1. V gave up 6 bases and J gave up 6 bases; unmatched junction bases: 13. CDR1 MNHEY and CDR2 SVGAGI come from the germline V gene. CDR3 size: 15 residues.